The subject of this entry is one T cell receptor (beta chain). What it recognizes is unknown. Recipients boosted at about 4 weeks or about 12 weeks are pooled. The data were obtained in a study of T cell responses to AZD1222 COVID-19 vaccine. Regarding the study as a whole: Repertoires were obtained only post-peak T cell response. Regions 160-218 and 743-854 dominated among vaccine-associated CD4 TCRs spanning spike.

CDR1 SGHDN and CDR2 FVKESK come from the germline V gene. There are 16 residues in the CDR3. Trimming stripped 6 bases from V and 3 bases from J, with 20 bases between. Measured with immunoSEQ multiplex PCR; TCRdb has only the in-frame clones, and not every one. The sample records 75,000 to 95,000 clones, more than 85% being singletons. The input for sequencing was peripheral blood, taken 28 days after the second AZD1222 dose. This sequence joins TRBV14 and TRBJ1-2; possibly TRBD1 for D (5 bases). The receptor was derived from an adult who received the AZD1222 COVID-19 vaccine. This chain's CDR3 is CASSYDLGGADYGYTF. CDR3 sequence (DNA): TGTGCCAGCAGTTACGATCTGGGAGGGGCTGACTATGGCTACACCTTC.